The 20 T cell receptor beta chains below were found in one sample sequenced in a study of a mutant IDH1 vaccine in newly diagnosed glioma. Time point defined: week 5, during vaccination. Doses comprised 300 ug of mutant IDH1 20-mer peptide each, plus topical imiquimod. These receptors have no known antigen. TCRdb's copy holds only in-frame clones and misses some; the assay was immunoSEQ multiplex PCR. The table lists roughly 40,000 clones, roughly 92% of them singletons, with 2% to 3% in the top ten. Here the sequenced sample was PBMCs, taken from a glioma patient whose treatment included an IDH1 peptide vaccine. The receptors here all came from a man in his forties or fifties with glioma.

This clone is categorized as medium-sized (0.01 to 0.1%). The chain is built from TRBV19 and TRBJ2-7; maybe TRBD2 (6 bases). This CDR3 contains 14 residues. Trimming stripped 6 bases from V and 0 bases from J, with 12 bases between. Germline V gene lookup returns CDR1 LNHDA and CDR2 SQIVND (reference sequence). CDR3 bases: TGTGCCAGTAGGAAGGACGGGAGCTCCTACGAGCAGTACTTC. Translation: CASRKDGSSYEQYF.

The genes are TRBV6-6 and TRBJ1-4, with D uncertain. Germline values: CDR1 MNHNY, CDR2 SVGAGI (reference sequence). This CDR3 region has 14 residues. With 7 bases removed from V and 4 bases from J, the gap between germline ends came to 13 bases. CDR3 nucleotides: TGTGCCAGCACCCTGGACTTTCGTAATGAAAAACTGTTTTTT. As protein: CASTLDFRNEKLFF.

This rearrangement joins TRBV30 to TRBJ2-2, with TRBD2 identical over 7 bases. Germline V gene lookup returns CDR1 GTSNPN and CDR2 SVGIG (reference sequence). V lost 1 base, J lost 6 bases, and 2 bases stayed unmatched. This CDR3 spans 13 amino acids. CDR3 nucleotides: TGTGCCTGGAGTGATAGCGGGTCCGGGGAGCTGTTTTTT. Its translation: CAWSDSGSGELFF.

The chain has TRBV4-3 and TRBJ2-3; D gene uncertain. Germline V gene data show CDR1 as LGHNA and CDR2 as YSLEER. V was shortened by 1 base and J by 1 base, with 9 bases between the two germline ends. This CDR3 is built from 15 residues. CDR3 nucleotides: TGCGCCAGCAGCCAAGCTTTTATTGGCACAGATACGCAGTATTTT. Amino acid sequence: CASSQAFIGTDTQYF.

This chain uses TRBV5-3 with TRBJ2-3; D not certain. TRBV5-3 qualifies as an ORF whose function is uncertain. Trimming removed 5 bases from V and 8 bases from J, with 12 bases in between. The CDR3 contains 12 residues. CDR3 loop: CARSSDPGTQYF. CDR3 bases: TGTGCCAGAAGTTCGGACCCAGGTACGCAGTATTTT.

This chain links TRBV2 with TRBJ2-5; D remains ambiguous. With 1 base removed from V and 4 bases from J, the gap between germline ends came to 10 bases. The CDR3 has 14 amino acids. The germline gives CDR1 SNHLY, CDR2 FYNNEI. The CDR3 nucleotides read TGTGCCAGCAGTGAAGGGTGGGGAAGAGAGACCCAGTACTTC. Translated, it gives CASSEGWGRETQYF.

The CDR3 spells CASGLAQYF. DNA of the CDR3: TGTGCCAGCGGGTTAGCTCAGTACTTC. The gene calls are TRBV6-4 and TRBJ2-7; D gene unclear. Trimming shortened V by 8 bases and J by 10 bases, and 9 bases separated the two germline ends. The CDR3 is 9 amino acids. Germline values: CDR1 MRHNA, CDR2 SNTAGT.

The chain is built from TRBV12-5 and TRBJ2-7, with 7 bases identical to TRBD1. Germline values: CDR1 LGHNT, CDR2 FRNRAP. With V trimmed by 6 bases and J by 0 bases, 2 bases remained unmatched. This CDR3 is 13 amino acids long. The CDR3 sequence: CASGTGSSYEQYF. CDR3 coding DNA: TGTGCTAGTGGGACAGGGAGCTCCTACGAGCAGTACTTC.

The rearrangement uses TRBV28 and TRBJ1-5; 11 positions match TRBD1. Germline V gene sequence: CDR1 MDHEN, CDR2 SYDVKM. Trimming removed 2 bases from V and 4 bases from J; junction bases left unmatched: 1. This CDR3 spans 15 amino acids. The CDR3 protein is CASSLGTGGNQPQHF. The CDR3 region has the DNA TGTGCCAGCAGTTTAGGGACAGGGGGGAATCAGCCCCAGCATTTT.

This chain joins TRBV29-1 and TRBJ2-7; TRBD1 or TRBD2 may be the D gene (6 bases each). V lost 4 bases, J lost 5 bases, and 9 bases lay in between. The V gene's germline CDR1 is SQVTM and CDR2 ANQGSEA. The CDR3 is 11 residues long. The CDR3 sequence is CSVGGAHEQYF. The CDR3 DNA is TGCAGCGTTGGGGGGGCTCACGAGCAGTACTTC.

The chain employs TRBV5-1 and TRBJ2-7, with 8 bases identical to TRBD1. V lost 4 bases to trimming and J lost 3 bases; unmatched junction nucleotides: 6. This CDR3 is 14 amino acids long. The germline V gene has CDR1 SGHRS and CDR2 YFSETQ. CDR3 sequence (DNA): TGCGCCAGCAGCCAAGCCAGGGGGCGCTACGAGCAGTACTTC. Translation gives CASSQARGRYEQYF.

J is TRBJ1-3 and V is TRBV9; tentative D call: TRBD1 (5 bases). Looked up from germline, CDR1 is SGDLS and CDR2 is YYNGEE. The CDR3 length is 13 residues. V lost 4 bases and J lost 10, with 15 bases in between. CDR3 sequence (DNA): TGTGCCAGCAGCTACGGGACGGCAAGTACCATATATTTT. This encodes CASSYGTASTIYF.

Worth noting for this clone: A junction end diverges from the germline sequence, so it may reflect a read error. The chain joins TRBV18 to TRBJ2-4, with TRBD1 matching over 8 bases. Germline V gene data show CDR1 as KGHSH and CDR2 as LQKENI. The CDR3 is 16 residues long. This CDR3 is CASSPRQGTLENIQYF. In DNA, the CDR3 is TGTGCCAGCTCCCCACGACAGGGGACGCTTGAAAACATTCAGTACTTC.

This chain uses TRBV14 with TRBJ1-2; no clear D. The CDR3 loop spans 16 amino acids. CDR1 is SGHDN, CDR2 FVKESK, per germline. V shed 4 bases and J shed 8 bases, with 23 bases lying between them. CDR3 protein: CASSPKVRANTGGYTF. CDR3 DNA sequence: TGTGCCAGCAGCCCAAAAGTCCGGGCCAACACTGGGGGCTACACCTTC.

The chain employs TRBV6-5 and TRBJ1-1; TRBD1 might be the D (5 bases). CDR3 length: 15 amino acids. V was clipped by 5 bases and J by 1 base, with 14 bases between them. CDR1 is MNHEY and CDR2 is SVGAGI in the germline V gene. The CDR3 region has the DNA TGTGCCAGCAGTACGGCACAGGCAAGGAACACTGAAGCTTTCTTT. This codes for CASSTAQARNTEAFF.

The chain uses TRBV28 and TRBJ1-5, with D unresolved. With 2 bases removed from V and 0 bases from J, the gap between germline ends came to 8 bases. This CDR3 contains 15 residues. The germline CDR1 and CDR2 sequences are MDHEN and SYDVKM. The CDR3 here is CASSLLHYSNQPQHF. In DNA form, the CDR3 reads TGTGCCAGCAGTTTACTTCACTATAGCAATCAGCCCCAGCATTTT.

The J gene is TRBJ2-3, the V gene TRBV5-1; TRBD2 matches 13 bases. J was trimmed by 5 bases and V by 1 base; bases with no gene match: 4. CDR1 is SGHRS and CDR2 is YFSETQ in the germline V gene. This CDR3 spans 16 amino acids. The CDR3 here is CASSLTSGRAIDTQYF. The CDR3 nucleotides read TGCGCCAGCAGCTTGACTAGCGGGAGGGCCATAGATACGCAGTATTTT.

The rearrangement uses TRBV10-3 and TRBJ2-5; a possible D gene is TRBD1 (6 bases). Germline V CDR1 and CDR2: ENHRY, SYGVKD. This CDR3 has 13 amino acids. V was cut by 5 bases and J by 5 bases, with 12 bases left in between. The CDR3 loop is CAISSSQGETQYF. In nucleotides, the CDR3 is TGTGCCATCAGTAGTTCGCAGGGGGAGACCCAGTACTTC.

This clone was observed once. Here the CDR3 reads CASSSSGSHYGYTF. In DNA, the CDR3 is TGTGCCAGCAGCTCCTCAGGTTCCCACTATGGCTACACCTTC. The J gene is TRBJ1-2, the V gene TRBV7-9; D call uncertain. Germline values: CDR1 SEHNR, CDR2 FQNEAQ (reference sequence). V lost 4 bases and J lost 3, with 12 bases in between. The CDR3 sequence is 14 residues long.

The chain couples TRBV6-6 to TRBJ1-5; 8 nucleotides line up with TRBD1. The CDR3 loop spans 16 amino acids. CDR1 and CDR2 (germline): MNHNY, SVGAGI (reference sequence). V dropped 6 bases and J dropped 10; count of bases not matched to a gene: 17. CDR3 bases: TGTGCCAGCAGACCCCCGGACAGGGCCATCCGTCGACCCCAGCATTTT. It encodes CASRPPDRAIRRPQHF.